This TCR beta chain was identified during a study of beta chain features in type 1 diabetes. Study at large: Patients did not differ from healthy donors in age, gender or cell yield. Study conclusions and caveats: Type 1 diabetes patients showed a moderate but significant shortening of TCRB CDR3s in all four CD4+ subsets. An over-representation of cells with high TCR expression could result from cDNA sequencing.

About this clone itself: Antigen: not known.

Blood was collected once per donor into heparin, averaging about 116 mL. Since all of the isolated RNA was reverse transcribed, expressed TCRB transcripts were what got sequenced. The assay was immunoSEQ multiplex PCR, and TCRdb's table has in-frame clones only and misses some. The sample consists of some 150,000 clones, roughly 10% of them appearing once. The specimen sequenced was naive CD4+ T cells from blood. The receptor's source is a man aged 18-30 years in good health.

The CDR3 coding sequence is TGTGCCATCAGTGAGTCGGCGGGGGGGCCTCATGAGCAGTTCTTC. Translating it yields CAISESAGGPHEQFF. The V call is TRBV10-3, the J call TRBJ2-1; 9 bases agree with TRBD2. Trimming at V came to 0 bases and at J to 8 bases, leaving 5 bases not matched to a gene. Germline CDR1 reads ENHRY; CDR2 reads SYGVKD. The CDR3 contains 15 residues.